The T cell receptor beta chain under discussion was sequenced for a study of T-cell reconstitution after alpha-beta-depleted transplantation in children. In germline, CDR1 is MDHEN, CDR2 SYDVKM. V lost 8 bases and J lost 1; bases outside the gene matches: 11. The CDR3 length is 15 residues. Unique molecular identifiers were used in preparing the TCRbeta library. TCRdb fed the PCR reads into MiXCR, producing one record per CDR3 protein. Of around 960,000 distinct CDR3 sequences in the sample, about 29% were seen once. Study-wide results and caveats: At one year after transplant, newly produced T cells mostly accounted for T-cell counts and diversity. Where alpha-beta T cells came from about two months after transplant was reportedly several hundred expanded graft clones. It was surviving recipient T cells and thymic progenitors that gave some patients high TCRbeta diversity at day 60.

This clonotype was seen a handful of times. As yet, its antigen is unknown. This sequence joins TRBV28 and TRBJ2-7, with 7 bases aligning to TRBD1. The starting material was PBMCs, mostly from graft donor cells, obtained 360 days after TCRalphabeta/CD19-depleted stem cell transplant. This sequence was found in a boy younger than two who had a stem cell transplant for SCID, so the T cells may come from the graft donor. This CDR3 reads CASGLTTTGSYEQYF. The CDR3 DNA follows: TGTGCCAGCGGCCTAACTACGACAGGGTCCTACGAGCAGTACTTC.